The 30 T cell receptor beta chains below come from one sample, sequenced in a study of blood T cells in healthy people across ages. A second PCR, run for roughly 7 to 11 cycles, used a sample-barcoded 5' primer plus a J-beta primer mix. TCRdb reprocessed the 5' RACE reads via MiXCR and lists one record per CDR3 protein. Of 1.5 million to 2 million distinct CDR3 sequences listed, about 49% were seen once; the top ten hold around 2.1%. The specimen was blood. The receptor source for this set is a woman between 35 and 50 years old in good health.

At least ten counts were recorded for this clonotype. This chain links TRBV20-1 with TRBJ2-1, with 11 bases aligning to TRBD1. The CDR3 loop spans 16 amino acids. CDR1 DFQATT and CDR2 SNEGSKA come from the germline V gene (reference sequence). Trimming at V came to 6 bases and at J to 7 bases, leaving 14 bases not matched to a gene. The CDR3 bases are TGCAGTGCCAGCAGCACCCGGACAGGGGGCTGGAATGAGCAGTTCTTC. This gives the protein CSASSTRTGGWNEQFF.

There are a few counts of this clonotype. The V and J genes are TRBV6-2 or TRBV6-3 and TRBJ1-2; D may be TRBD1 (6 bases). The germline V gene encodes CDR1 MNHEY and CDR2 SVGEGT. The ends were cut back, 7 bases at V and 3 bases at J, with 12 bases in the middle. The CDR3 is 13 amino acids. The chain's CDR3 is CASTDRSYYGYTF. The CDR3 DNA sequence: TGTGCCAGCACCGACAGGTCCTACTATGGCTACACCTTC.

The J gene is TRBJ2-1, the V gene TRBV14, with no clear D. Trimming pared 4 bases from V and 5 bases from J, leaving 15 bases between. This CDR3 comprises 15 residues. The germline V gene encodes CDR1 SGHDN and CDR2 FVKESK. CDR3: CASSLRFFGNNEQFF. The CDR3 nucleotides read TGTGCCAGCAGCCTCAGATTTTTTGGAAACAATGAGCAGTTCTTC.

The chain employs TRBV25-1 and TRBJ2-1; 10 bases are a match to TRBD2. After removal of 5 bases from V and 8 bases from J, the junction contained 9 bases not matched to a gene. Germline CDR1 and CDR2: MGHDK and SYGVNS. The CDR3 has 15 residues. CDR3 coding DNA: TGTGCCAGCAGTTGGAGCGGGGGGGCCTCGGATGAGCAGTTCTTC. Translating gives CASSWSGGASDEQFF.

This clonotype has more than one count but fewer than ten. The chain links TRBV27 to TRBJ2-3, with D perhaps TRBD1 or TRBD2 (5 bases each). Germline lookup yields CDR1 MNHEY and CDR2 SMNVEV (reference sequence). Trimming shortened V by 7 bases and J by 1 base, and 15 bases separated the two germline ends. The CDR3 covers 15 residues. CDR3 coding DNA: TGTGCCAGCATGTTCCGGGGCTCTCGCACAGATACGCAGTATTTT. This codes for CASMFRGSRTDTQYF.

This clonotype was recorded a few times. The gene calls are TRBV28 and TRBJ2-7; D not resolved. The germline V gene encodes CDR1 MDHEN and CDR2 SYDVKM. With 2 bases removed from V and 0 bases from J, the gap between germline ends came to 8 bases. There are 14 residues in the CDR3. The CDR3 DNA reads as TGTGCCAGCAGTTTACAGACACCCTCCTACGAGCAGTACTTC. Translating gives CASSLQTPSYEQYF.

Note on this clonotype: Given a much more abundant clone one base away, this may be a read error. CDR3 coding DNA: TGTGCCAGCAGGCTAGCGGGGGCTAAGCAGTACTTC. The encoded protein is CASRLAGAKQYF. The V and J genes are TRBV28 and TRBJ2-5, with 10 bases matching TRBD2. The V gene's germline CDR1 is MDHEN and CDR2 SYDVKM. The V and J ends lost 6 bases and 11 bases, in that order; junction bases with no gene match: 6. The CDR3 is made up of 12 amino acids.

The CDR3 bases are TGTGCCAGCATCCCTAGCGGGGGGGTAGAGACCCAGTACTTC. Amino acids: CASIPSGGVETQYF. The rearrangement joins TRBV6-2 or TRBV6-3 to TRBJ2-5; TRBD2 agrees at 12 bases. The CDR3 has 14 residues. From germline, CDR1 is MNHEY and CDR2 SVGEGT. J was trimmed by 4 bases and V by 7 bases; bases with no gene match: 4.

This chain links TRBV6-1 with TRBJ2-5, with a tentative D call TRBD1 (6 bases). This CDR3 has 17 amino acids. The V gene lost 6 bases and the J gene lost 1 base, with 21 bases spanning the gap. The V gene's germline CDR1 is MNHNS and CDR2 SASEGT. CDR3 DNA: TGTGCCAGCAGGGCATTCGTTGACAGGCGATTCCAAGAGACCCAGTACTTC. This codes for CASRAFVDRRFQETQYF.

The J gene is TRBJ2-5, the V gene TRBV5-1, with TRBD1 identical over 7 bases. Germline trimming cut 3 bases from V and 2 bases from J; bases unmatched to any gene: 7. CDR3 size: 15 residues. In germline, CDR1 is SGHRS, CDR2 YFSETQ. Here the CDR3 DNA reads TGCGCCAGCAGCTCCGCCGGGACAGCTCAAGAGACCCAGTACTTC. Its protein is CASSSAGTAQETQYF.

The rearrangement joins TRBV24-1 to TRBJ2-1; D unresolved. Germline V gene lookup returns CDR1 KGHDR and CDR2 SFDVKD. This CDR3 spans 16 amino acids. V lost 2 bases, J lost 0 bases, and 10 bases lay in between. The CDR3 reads CATSDYTPYSYNEQFF. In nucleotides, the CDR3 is TGTGCCACCAGTGATTACACTCCTTACTCCTACAATGAGCAGTTCTTC.

As DNA, the CDR3 is TGTGCCACCAGAGGGACAGGGGGAACCGGGGAGCTGTTTTTT. Protein: CATRGTGGTGELFF. The chain has TRBV24-1 and TRBJ2-2, with 11 bases identical to TRBD1. This CDR3 comprises 14 residues. Germline CDR1 KGHDR, CDR2 SFDVKD. The junction had 2 bases not matched to a gene; V was cut back by 7 bases and J by 5 bases.

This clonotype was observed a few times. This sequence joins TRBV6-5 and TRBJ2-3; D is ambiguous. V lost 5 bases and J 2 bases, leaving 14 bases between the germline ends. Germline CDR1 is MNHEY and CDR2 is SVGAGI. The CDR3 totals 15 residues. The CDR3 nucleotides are TGTGCCAGCAGTCCGCTCGGGCCATTCACAGATACGCAGTATTTT. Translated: CASSPLGPFTDTQYF.

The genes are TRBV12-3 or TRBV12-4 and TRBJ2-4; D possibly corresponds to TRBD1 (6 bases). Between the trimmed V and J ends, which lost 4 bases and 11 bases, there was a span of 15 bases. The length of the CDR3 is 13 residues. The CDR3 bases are TGTGCCAGCAGTTACAGGGTTAGGCTTTTTCAGTACTTC. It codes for CASSYRVRLFQYF.

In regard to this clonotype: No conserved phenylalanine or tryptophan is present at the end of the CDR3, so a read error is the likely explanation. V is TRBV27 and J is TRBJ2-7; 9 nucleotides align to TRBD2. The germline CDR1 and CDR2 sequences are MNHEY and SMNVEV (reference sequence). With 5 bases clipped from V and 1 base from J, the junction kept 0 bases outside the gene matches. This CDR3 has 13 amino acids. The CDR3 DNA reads TGTGCCAGCAGTAGCGGGGGGTCCTACGAGCAGTACATC. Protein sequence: CASSSGGSYEQYI.

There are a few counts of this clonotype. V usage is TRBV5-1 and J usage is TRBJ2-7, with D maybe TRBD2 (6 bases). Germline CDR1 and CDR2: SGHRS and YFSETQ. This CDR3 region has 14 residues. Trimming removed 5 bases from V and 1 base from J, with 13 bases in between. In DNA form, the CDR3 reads TGCGCCAGCAGTGAGACACGGGGGTCCTACGAGCAGTACTTC. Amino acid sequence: CASSETRGSYEQYF.

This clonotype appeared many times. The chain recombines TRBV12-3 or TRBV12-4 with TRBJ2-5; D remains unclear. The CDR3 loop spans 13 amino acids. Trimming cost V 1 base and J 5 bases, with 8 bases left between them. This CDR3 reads CASSLGGIETQYF. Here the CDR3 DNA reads TGTGCCAGCAGTTTAGGGGGAATTGAGACCCAGTACTTC.

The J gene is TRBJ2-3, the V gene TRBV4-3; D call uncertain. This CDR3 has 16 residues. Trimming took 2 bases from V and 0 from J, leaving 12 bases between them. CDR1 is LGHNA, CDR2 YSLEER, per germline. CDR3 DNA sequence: TGCGCCAGCAGCCAAAAATTGCTCCCGAGCACAGATACGCAGTATTTT. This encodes CASSQKLLPSTDTQYF.

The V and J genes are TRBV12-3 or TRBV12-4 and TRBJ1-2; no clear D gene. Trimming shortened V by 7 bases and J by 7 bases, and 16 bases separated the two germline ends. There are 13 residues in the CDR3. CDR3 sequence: CASTLDGSSGYTF. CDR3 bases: TGTGCCAGCACCCTGGACGGGAGTAGTGGCTACACCTTC.

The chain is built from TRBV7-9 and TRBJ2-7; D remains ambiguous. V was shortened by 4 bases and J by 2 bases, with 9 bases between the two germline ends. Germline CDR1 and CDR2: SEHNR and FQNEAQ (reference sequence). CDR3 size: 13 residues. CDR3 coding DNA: TGTGCCAGCAGCTCCGGGCTTACCTACGAGCAGTACTTC. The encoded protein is CASSSGLTYEQYF.

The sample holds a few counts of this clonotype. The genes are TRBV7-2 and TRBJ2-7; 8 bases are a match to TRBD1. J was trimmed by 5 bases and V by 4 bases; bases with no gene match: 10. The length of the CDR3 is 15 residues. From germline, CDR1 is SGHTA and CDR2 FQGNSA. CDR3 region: CASSSPDRVINEQYF. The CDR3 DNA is TGTGCCAGCAGCTCCCCGGACAGGGTCATTAACGAGCAGTACTTC.

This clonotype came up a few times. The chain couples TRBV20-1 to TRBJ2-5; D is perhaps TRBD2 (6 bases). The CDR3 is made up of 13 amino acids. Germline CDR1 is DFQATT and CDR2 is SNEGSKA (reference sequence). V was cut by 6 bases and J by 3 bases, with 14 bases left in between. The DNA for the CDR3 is TGCAGTGCGTCCACTTGGAGGGAAGAGACCCAGTACTTC. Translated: CSASTWREETQYF.

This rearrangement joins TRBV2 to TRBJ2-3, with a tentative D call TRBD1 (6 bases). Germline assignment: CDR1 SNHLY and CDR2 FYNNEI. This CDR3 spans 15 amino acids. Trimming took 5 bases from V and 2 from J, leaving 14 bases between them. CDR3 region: CASSFSWTATDTQYF. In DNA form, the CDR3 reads TGTGCCAGCAGTTTCTCCTGGACAGCCACAGATACGCAGTATTTT. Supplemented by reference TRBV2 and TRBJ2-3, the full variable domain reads EPEVTQTPSHQVTQMGQEVILRCVPISNHLYFYWYRQILGQKVEFLVSFYNNEISEKSEIFDDQFSVERPDGSNFTLKIRSTKLEDSAMYFCASSFSWTATDTQYFGPGTRLTVL.

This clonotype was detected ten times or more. CDR3 sequence reads: CASSSGTGSYGYTF. In DNA, the CDR3 is TGTGCCAGCAGTTCAGGGACAGGGAGCTATGGCTACACCTTC. The chain has TRBV27 and TRBJ1-2; 9 bases are shared with TRBD1. Per germline, CDR1 MNHEY and CDR2 SMNVEV (reference sequence). V dropped 4 bases and J dropped 4; count of bases not matched to a gene: 4. The CDR3 totals 14 residues.

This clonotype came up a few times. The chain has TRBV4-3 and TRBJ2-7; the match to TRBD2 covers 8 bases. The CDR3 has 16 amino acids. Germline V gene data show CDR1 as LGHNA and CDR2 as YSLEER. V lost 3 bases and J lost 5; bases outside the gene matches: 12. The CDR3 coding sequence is TGCGCCAGCAGCCAGGCCCTCCTAGCGGGCTTCCACGAGCAGTACTTC. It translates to CASSQALLAGFHEQYF.

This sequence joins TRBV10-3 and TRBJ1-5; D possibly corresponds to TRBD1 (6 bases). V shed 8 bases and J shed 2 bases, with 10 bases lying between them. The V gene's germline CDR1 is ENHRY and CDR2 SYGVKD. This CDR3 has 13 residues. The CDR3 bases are TGTGCCATCGGGGGGGCAGGCAATCAGCCCCAGCATTTT. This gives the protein CAIGGAGNQPQHF.

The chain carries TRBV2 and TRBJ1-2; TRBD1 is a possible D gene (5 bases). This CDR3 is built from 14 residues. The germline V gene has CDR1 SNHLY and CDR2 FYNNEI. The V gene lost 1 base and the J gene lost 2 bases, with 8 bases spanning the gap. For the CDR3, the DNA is TGTGCCAGCAGTGAAGGGAGGGGCAACTATGGCTACACCTTC. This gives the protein CASSEGRGNYGYTF.

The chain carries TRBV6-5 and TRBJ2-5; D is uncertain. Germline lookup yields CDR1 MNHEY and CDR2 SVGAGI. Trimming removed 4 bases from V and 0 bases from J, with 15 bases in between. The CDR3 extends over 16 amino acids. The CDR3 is CASSSRPDMYQETQYF. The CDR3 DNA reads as TGTGCCAGCAGTTCCAGGCCCGATATGTACCAAGAGACCCAGTACTTC.

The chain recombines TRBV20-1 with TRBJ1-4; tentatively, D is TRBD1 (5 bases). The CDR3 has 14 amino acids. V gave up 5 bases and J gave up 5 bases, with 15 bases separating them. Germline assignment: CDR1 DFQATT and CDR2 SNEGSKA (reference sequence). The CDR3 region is CSAPGGGLNEKLFF. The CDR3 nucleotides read TGCAGTGCTCCGGGGGGGGGACTGAATGAAAAACTGTTTTTT.

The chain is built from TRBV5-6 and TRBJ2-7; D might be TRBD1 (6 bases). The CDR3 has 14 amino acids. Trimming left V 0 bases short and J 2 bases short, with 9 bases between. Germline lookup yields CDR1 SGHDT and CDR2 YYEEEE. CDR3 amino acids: CASSLGDTTYEQYF. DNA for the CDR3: TGTGCCAGCAGCTTGGGGGACACAACCTACGAGCAGTACTTC. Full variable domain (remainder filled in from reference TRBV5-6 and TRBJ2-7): DAGVTQSPTHLIKTRGQQVTLRCSPKSGHDTVSWYQQALGQGPQFIFQYYEEEERQRGNFPDRFSGHQFPNYSSELNVNALLLGDSALYLCASSLGDTTYEQYFGPGTRLTVT.